A single sample gave rise to the 24 T cell receptor beta chains below, sequenced in a study of T-cell memory formation after mild COVID-19. TCRdb recomputed calls from the 5' RACE reads with MiXCR, one row per CDR3 protein. The sample shows about 250,000 distinct CDR3 sequences, 15% of them seen only once. Sequenced: PBMCs or a T cell subset sorted from them (not recorded which). These receptors came from an adult woman who had mild COVID-19 (a few samples of this study predate the infection). Cell type and time point are not known.

In its sample, this clonotype was seen a few times. The chain combines TRBV7-2 with TRBJ2-1, with 7 positions matching TRBD2. The CDR3 runs to 19 residues. With 1 base clipped from V and 7 bases from J, the junction kept 19 bases outside the gene matches. Germline values: CDR1 SGHTA, CDR2 FQGNSA. The CDR3 loop reads CASSLGMGVGGSFLNEQFF. The CDR3 DNA sequence: TGTGCCAGCAGCTTAGGCATGGGTGTAGGCGGGAGCTTCCTGAATGAGCAGTTCTTC.

The chain joins TRBV12-3 or TRBV12-4 to TRBJ1-2, with 10 bases lining up with TRBD1. The J segment lost 6 bases and the V segment lost 5 bases, leaving 3 bases of the junction unmatched. The CDR3 loop spans 13 amino acids. CDR3 residues: CASSPGTGDGYTF. The CDR3 DNA reads as TGTGCCAGCAGTCCCGGGACAGGGGATGGCTACACCTTC.

This clonotype was observed a handful of times. The chain uses TRBV4-1 and TRBJ2-1, with 9 bases identical to TRBD2. V dropped 3 bases and J dropped 7; count of bases not matched to a gene: 16. CDR1 and CDR2 (germline): MGHRA, YSYEKL. This CDR3 is built from 18 residues. The CDR3 region is CASSQTRDSGRLGNEQFF. The CDR3 region has the DNA TGCGCCAGCAGCCAGACGCGTGATAGCGGGAGATTGGGGAATGAGCAGTTCTTC.

This clonotype is medium-sized by share. V usage is TRBV7-6 and J usage is TRBJ2-5, with D perhaps matching TRBD2 (5 bases). The length of the CDR3 is 15 residues. Germline CDR1 and CDR2: SGHVS and FNYEAQ. V gave up 0 bases and J gave up 1 base, with 9 bases separating them. As DNA, the CDR3 is TGTGCCAGCAGCTTAGCTAGCCGGGGCCAAGAGACCCAGTACTTC. It is translated as CASSLASRGQETQYF.

A few counts support this clonotype. The CDR3 loop reads CASSTTPSNQPQHF. The CDR3 DNA sequence: TGTGCCAGCAGCACCACCCCTAGTAATCAGCCCCAGCATTTT. V is TRBV28 and J is TRBJ1-5, with unresolved D. The germline V gene has CDR1 MDHEN and CDR2 SYDVKM. There are 14 residues in the CDR3. Trimming cost V 6 bases and J 4 bases, with 13 bases left between them.

The genes are TRBV10-3 and TRBJ1-2, with 10 nucleotides matching TRBD1. Trimming cost V 1 base and J 6 bases; bases outside gene matches: 8. This CDR3 contains 16 residues. Germline CDR1 reads ENHRY; CDR2 reads SYGVKD. The CDR3 DNA reads as TGTGCCATCAGTGAGTTGGCCCCGACAGGGGGCAATGGCTACACCTTC. This translates into CAISELAPTGGNGYTF.

The chain combines TRBV7-9 with TRBJ2-1; tentatively, D is TRBD1 or TRBD2 (5 bases each). V lost 3 bases, J lost 8 bases, and 14 bases lay in between. Looked up from germline, CDR1 is SEHNR and CDR2 is FQNEAQ (reference sequence). CDR3 length: 14 amino acids. The CDR3 loop is CASSFIGAGDEQFF. DNA for the CDR3: TGTGCCAGCAGCTTCATCGGGGCCGGGGATGAGCAGTTCTTC.

This chain joins TRBV12-3 or TRBV12-4 and TRBJ2-3; D remains ambiguous. Trimming pared 2 bases from V and 3 bases from J, leaving 9 bases between. The CDR3 is made up of 14 amino acids. CDR3 bases: TGTGCCAGCAGTTTAAATGCTCATACAGATACGCAGTATTTT. The encoded protein is CASSLNAHTDTQYF.

The chain uses TRBV27 and TRBJ2-2; D gene unclear. The germline gives CDR1 MNHEY, CDR2 SMNVEV (reference sequence). V lost 8 bases and J 5 bases, leaving 15 bases between the germline ends. The CDR3 runs to 14 residues. The CDR3 spells CASRKDLRTGELFF. CDR3 sequence (DNA): TGTGCCAGCCGCAAAGACCTGCGGACCGGGGAGCTGTTTTTT.

This clonotype showed up just a few times. The chain has TRBV7-9 and TRBJ1-2; D is possibly TRBD1 (5 bases). Trimming took off 8 bases at V and 0 bases at J, with 16 bases between the two ends. This CDR3 is 15 amino acids long. Germline V lookup: CDR1 SEHNR, CDR2 FQNEAQ (reference sequence). This CDR3 reads CASGRGINPNYGYTF. CDR3 nucleotide sequence: TGTGCCAGCGGCCGGGGGATCAATCCTAACTATGGCTACACCTTC. Looking up the rest from reference TRBV7-9 and TRBJ1-2 gives the full variable domain: DTGVSQNPRHKITKRGQNVTFRCDPISEHNRLYWYRQTLGQGPEFLTYFQNEAQLEKSRLLSDRFSAERPKGSFSTLEIQRTEQGDSAMYLCASGRGINPNYGYTFGSGTRLTVV.

This clonotype was seen many times. The chain joins TRBV5-1 to TRBJ1-2; D may be TRBD1 (6 bases). The germline V gene has CDR1 SGHRS and CDR2 YFSETQ. This CDR3 spans 13 amino acids. Trimming removed 4 bases from V and 8 bases from J, with 15 bases in between. CDR3 sequence reads: CASSRSDSGGYTF. The DNA of the CDR3 is TGCGCCAGCAGCCGGTCGGACAGTGGAGGCTACACCTTC.

This clonotype was counted a few times. J is TRBJ2-1 and V is TRBV5-5; 7 bases align to TRBD1. Germline CDR1 and CDR2: SGHKS and YYEKEE (reference sequence). The CDR3 sequence is 15 residues long. V dropped 3 bases and J dropped 7; count of bases not matched to a gene: 10. This CDR3 reads CASSSTGLSDNEQFF. The DNA of the CDR3 is TGTGCCAGCAGCTCGACAGGGCTCTCGGATAATGAGCAGTTCTTC.

The chain has TRBV4-1 and TRBJ1-3; D not certain. The germline CDR1 and CDR2 sequences are MGHRA and YSYEKL. The CDR3 contains 15 residues. V shed 1 base and J shed 0 bases, with 7 bases lying between them. The CDR3 nucleotides are TGCGCCAGCAGCCAAGGTCTCAGCTCTGGAAACACCATATATTTT. Protein sequence: CASSQGLSSGNTIYF.

The chain recombines TRBV4-3 with TRBJ2-1; TRBD2 agrees at 11 bases. CDR3 length: 18 residues. J lost 0 bases, V lost 1 base, and 5 bases had no gene match. In germline, CDR1 is LGHNA, CDR2 YSLEER. The CDR3 protein is CASSQVGSGGGSYNEQFF. CDR3 nucleotides: TGCGCCAGCAGCCAAGTGGGTAGCGGGGGGGGCTCCTACAATGAGCAGTTCTTC.

The sample holds a few counts of this clonotype. The chain uses TRBV10-3 and TRBJ1-1, with 12 bases fitting TRBD1. J was trimmed by 6 bases and V by 2 bases; bases with no gene match: 1. Germline lookup yields CDR1 ENHRY and CDR2 SYGVKD. The CDR3 consists of 14 residues. CDR3 region: CAISEGTGGSEAFF. Written as DNA, the CDR3 is TGTGCCATCAGTGAGGGGACAGGGGGCTCTGAAGCTTTCTTT.

This rearrangement joins TRBV6-6 to TRBJ2-1; 9 nucleotides match TRBD1. Germline V lookup: CDR1 MNHNY, CDR2 SVGAGI (reference sequence). The CDR3 is 13 residues long. The J segment lost 6 bases and the V segment lost 8 bases, leaving 5 bases of the junction unmatched. This CDR3 is CASQTGGGNEQFF. The CDR3 bases are TGTGCCAGCCAGACAGGGGGAGGCAATGAGCAGTTCTTC.

This clonotype came up a few times. V usage is TRBV7-2 and J usage is TRBJ2-7; D is unresolved. Trimming removed 1 base from V and 6 bases from J, with 10 bases in between. Per the germline V gene, CDR1 is SGHTA and CDR2 is FQGNSA. The CDR3 extends over 13 amino acids. The CDR3 is CASSLGGIGEQYF. The DNA of the CDR3 is TGTGCCAGCAGCTTAGGGGGTATTGGCGAGCAGTACTTC.

This clonotype appeared a few times. V and J are TRBV18 and TRBJ2-4, with D hard to call. Germline V gene data show CDR1 as KGHSH and CDR2 as LQKENI. The germline V and J ends were trimmed by 6 bases and 0 bases, with 15 bases remaining between them. This CDR3 is built from 16 residues. DNA of the CDR3: TGTGCCAGCTCTCCCAACCGGATCTTAGCCAAAAACATTCAGTACTTC. This sequence encodes CASSPNRILAKNIQYF. The variable domain in full, completed from reference TRBV18 and TRBJ2-4, reads NAGVMQNPRHLVRRRGQEARLRCSPMKGHSHVYWYRQLPEEGLKFMVYLQKENIIDESGMPKERFSAEFPKEGPSILRIQQVVRGDSAAYFCASSPNRILAKNIQYFGAGTRLSVL.

This clonotype occurred a few times. The CDR3 protein is CASSPTPEGAGAFF. Written as DNA, the CDR3 is TGTGCCAGCAGTCCGACCCCCGAGGGGGCAGGGGCTTTCTTT. This chain joins TRBV27 and TRBJ1-1; 7 bases are shared with TRBD1. Germline lookup yields CDR1 MNHEY and CDR2 SMNVEV (reference sequence). V was clipped by 5 bases and J by 11 bases; unmatched bases: 14. This CDR3 has 14 amino acids.

In its sample, this clonotype was seen a few times. The V gene is TRBV30, the J gene TRBJ2-1, with a tentative D call TRBD2 (5 bases). V was clipped by 0 bases and J by 4 bases, with 13 bases between them. Per the germline V gene, CDR1 is GTSNPN and CDR2 is SVGIG (reference sequence). The CDR3 is made up of 15 amino acids. The DNA of the CDR3 is TGTGCCTGGAGTGTATACGACGGCGGGTACAATGAGCAGTTCTTC. It codes for CAWSVYDGGYNEQFF.

The chain carries TRBV20-1 and TRBJ2-1; TRBD2 might be the D (5 bases). The V gene lost 4 bases and the J gene lost 6 bases, with 10 bases spanning the gap. There are 12 residues in the CDR3. Germline CDR1 DFQATT, CDR2 SNEGSKA (reference sequence). This chain's CDR3 is CSATTSLNEQFF. CDR3 DNA: TGCAGTGCTACCACTAGTCTCAATGAGCAGTTCTTC.

The gene calls are TRBV7-2 and TRBJ2-1; a weak D match, TRBD2 (5 bases). V shed 2 bases and J shed 4 bases, with 12 bases lying between them. Germline V gene lookup returns CDR1 SGHTA and CDR2 FQGNSA. The CDR3 has 15 residues. The CDR3 spells CASSLRTGRYNEQFF. The CDR3 region has the DNA TGTGCCAGCAGCTTACGGACTGGGCGATACAATGAGCAGTTCTTC.

This clonotype showed up many times. The V gene is TRBV15, the J gene TRBJ2-7, with unresolved D. Germline V lookup: CDR1 LNHNV, CDR2 YYDKDF (reference sequence). CDR3 size: 12 residues. The germline V and J ends were trimmed by 3 bases and 7 bases, with 10 bases remaining between them. CDR3 DNA: TGTGCCACCAGCAGTGACCGGAAGGAGCAGTACTTC. This codes for CATSSDRKEQYF. Using reference TRBV15 and TRBJ2-7 for the parts outside the CDR3, the full variable domain is DAMVIQNPRYQVTQFGKPVTLSCSQTLNHNVMYWYQQKSSQAPKLLFHYYDKDFNNEADTPDNFQSRRPNTSFCFLDIRSPGLGDTAMYLCATSSDRKEQYFGPGTRLTVT.

The chain joins TRBV6-2 or TRBV6-3 to TRBJ2-5; the D gene is possibly TRBD1 (5 bases). Trimming removed 5 bases at V and 5 bases at J, with 12 bases between. The germline V gene encodes CDR1 MNHEY and CDR2 SVGEGT. This CDR3 region has 13 residues. Here the CDR3 DNA reads TGTGCCAGCAGTCCTTACAGGAATGAGACCCAGTACTTC. This codes for CASSPYRNETQYF.